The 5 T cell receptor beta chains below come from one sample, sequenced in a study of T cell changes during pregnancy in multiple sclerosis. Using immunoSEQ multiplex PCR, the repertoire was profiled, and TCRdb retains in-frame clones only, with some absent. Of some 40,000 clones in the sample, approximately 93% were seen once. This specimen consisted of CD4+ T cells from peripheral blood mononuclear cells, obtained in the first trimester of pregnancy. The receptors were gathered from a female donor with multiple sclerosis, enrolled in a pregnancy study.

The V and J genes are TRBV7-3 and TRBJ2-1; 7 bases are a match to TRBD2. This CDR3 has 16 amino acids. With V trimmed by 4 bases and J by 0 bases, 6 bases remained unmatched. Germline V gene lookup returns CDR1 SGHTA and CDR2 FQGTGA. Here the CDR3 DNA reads TGTGCCAGCAGCTCCCAACTAGCGAACTCCTACAATGAGCAGTTCTTC. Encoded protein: CASSSQLANSYNEQFF.

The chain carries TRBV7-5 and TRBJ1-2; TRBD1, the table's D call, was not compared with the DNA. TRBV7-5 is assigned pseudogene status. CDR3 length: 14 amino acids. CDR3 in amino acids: CVRHPKTGGHGYTF. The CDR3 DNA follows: TGTGTCAGACATCCGAAGACAGGGGGCCATGGCTACACCTTC.

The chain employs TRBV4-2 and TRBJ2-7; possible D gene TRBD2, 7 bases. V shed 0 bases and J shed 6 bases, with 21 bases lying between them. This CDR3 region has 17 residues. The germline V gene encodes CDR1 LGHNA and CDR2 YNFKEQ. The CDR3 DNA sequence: TGTGCCAGCAGCCAAGAAGGGGGAGGGACCCCGGGGGGCGAGCAGTACTTC. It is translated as CASSQEGGGTPGGEQYF.

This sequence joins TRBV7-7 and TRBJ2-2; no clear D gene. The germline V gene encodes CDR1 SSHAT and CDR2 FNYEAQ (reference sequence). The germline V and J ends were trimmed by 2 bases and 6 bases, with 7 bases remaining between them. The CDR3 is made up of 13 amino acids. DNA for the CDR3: TGTGCCAGCAGCTTAAAACTGGCCGGGGAGCTGTTTTTT. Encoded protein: CASSLKLAGELFF.

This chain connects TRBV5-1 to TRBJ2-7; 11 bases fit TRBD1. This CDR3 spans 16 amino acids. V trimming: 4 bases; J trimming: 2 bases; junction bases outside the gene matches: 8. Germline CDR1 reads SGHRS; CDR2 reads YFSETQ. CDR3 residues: CASSPLPGQGAYEQYF. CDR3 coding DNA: TGCGCCAGCAGCCCACTCCCGGGACAGGGGGCCTACGAGCAGTACTTC.